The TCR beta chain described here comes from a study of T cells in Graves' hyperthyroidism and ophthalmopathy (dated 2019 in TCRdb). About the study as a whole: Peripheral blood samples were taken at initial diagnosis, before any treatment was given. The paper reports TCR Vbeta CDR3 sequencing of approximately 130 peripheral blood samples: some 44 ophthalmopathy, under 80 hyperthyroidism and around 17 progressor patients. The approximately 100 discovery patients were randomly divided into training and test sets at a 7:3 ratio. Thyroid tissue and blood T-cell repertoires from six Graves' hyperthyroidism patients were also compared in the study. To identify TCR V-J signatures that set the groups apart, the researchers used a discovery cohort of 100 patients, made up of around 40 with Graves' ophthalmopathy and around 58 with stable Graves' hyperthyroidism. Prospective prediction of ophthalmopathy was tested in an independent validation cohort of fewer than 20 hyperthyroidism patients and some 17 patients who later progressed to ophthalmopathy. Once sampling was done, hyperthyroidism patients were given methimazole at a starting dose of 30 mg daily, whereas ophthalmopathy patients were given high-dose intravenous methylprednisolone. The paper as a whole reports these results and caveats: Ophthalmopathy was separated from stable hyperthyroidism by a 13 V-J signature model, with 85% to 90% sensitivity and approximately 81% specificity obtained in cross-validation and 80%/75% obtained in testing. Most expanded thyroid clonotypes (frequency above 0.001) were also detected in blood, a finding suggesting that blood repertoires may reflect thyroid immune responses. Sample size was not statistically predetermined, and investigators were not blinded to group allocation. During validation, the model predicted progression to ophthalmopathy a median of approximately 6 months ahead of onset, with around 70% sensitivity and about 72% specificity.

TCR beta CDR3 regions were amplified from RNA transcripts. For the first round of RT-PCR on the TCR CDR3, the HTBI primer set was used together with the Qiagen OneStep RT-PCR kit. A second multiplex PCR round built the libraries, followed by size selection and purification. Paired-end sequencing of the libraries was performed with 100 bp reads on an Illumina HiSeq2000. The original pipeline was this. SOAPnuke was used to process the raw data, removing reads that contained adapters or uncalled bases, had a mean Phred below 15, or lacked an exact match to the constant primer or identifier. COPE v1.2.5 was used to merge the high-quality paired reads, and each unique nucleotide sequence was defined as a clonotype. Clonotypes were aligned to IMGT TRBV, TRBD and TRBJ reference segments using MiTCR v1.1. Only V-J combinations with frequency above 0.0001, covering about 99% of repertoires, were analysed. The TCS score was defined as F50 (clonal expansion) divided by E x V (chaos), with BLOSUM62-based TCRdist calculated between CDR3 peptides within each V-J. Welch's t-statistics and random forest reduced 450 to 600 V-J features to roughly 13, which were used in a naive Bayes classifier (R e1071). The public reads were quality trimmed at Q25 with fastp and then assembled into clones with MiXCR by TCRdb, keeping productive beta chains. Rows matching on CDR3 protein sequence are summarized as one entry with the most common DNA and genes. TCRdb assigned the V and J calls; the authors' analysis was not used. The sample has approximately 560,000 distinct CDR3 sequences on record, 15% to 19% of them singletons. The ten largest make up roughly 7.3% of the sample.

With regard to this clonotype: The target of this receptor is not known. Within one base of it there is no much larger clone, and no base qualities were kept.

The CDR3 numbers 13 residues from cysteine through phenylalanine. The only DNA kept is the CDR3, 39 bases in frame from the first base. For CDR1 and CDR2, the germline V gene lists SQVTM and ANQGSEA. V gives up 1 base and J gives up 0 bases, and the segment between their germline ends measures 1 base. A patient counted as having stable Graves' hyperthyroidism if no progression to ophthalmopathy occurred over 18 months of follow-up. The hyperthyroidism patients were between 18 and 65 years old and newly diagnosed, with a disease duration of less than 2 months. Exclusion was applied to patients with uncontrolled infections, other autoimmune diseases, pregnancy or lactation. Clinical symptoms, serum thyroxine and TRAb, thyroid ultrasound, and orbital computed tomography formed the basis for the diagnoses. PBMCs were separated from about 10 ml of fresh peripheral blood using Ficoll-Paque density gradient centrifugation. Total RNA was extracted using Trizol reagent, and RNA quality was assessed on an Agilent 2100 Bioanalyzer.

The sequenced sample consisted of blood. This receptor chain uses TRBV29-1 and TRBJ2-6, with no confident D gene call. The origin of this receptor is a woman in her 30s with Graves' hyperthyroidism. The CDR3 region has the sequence CSVEGSGANVLTF. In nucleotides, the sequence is TGCAGCGTTGAAGGCTCTGGGGCCAACGTCCTGACTTTC. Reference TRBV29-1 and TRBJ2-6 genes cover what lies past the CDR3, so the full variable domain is SAVISQKPSRDICQRGTSLTIQCQVDSQVTMMFWYRQQPGQSLTLIATANQGSEATYESGFVIDKFPISRPNLTFSTLTVSNMSPEDSSIYLCSVEGSGANVLTFGAGSRLTVL.